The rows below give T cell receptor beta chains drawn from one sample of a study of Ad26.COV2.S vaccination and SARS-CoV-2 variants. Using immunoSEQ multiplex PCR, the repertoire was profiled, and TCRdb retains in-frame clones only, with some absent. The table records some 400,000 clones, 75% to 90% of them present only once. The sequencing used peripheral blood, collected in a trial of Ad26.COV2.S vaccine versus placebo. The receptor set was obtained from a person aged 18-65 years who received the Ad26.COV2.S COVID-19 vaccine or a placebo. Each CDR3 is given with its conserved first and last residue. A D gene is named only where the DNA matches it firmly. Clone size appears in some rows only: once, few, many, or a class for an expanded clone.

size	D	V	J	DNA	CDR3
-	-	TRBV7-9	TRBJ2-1	TGTGCCAGCAGCTACTTTAAGAGCTCCTACAATGAGCAGTTCTTC	CASSYFKSSYNEQFF
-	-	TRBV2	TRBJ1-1	TGTGCCAGCAGCGCGACGCAGGAATTAAAAGCTTTCTTT	CASSATQELKAFF
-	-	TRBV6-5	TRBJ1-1	TGTGCCAGCAGTTACGAGACGAACACTGAAGCTTTCTTT	CASSYETNTEAFF
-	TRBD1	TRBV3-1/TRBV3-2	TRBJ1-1	TGTGCCAGCAGCCGGACAGGGGTCGGCACTGAAGCTTTCTTT	CASSRTGVGTEAFF
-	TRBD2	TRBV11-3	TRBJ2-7	TGTGCCAGCAGCTTAGCACTAGCGGACTACGAGCAGTACTTC	CASSLALADYEQYF
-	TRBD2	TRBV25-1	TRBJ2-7	TGTGCCAGCAGTCCCAAGGGGAGGGAGGGCCCGGACGAGCAGTACTTC	CASSPKGREGPDEQYF
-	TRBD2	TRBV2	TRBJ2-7	TGTGCCAGCACCCCCGGACTAGCCGGCGAGCAGTACTTC	CASTPGLAGEQYF
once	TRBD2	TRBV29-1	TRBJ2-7	TGCAGCGCCTCCGGGACTAGCGGGAGTTACGAGCAGTACTTC	CSASGTSGSYEQYF
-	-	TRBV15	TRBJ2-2	TGTGCCACCAGCAGAGTTCAGGCCGGGGAGCTGTTTTTT	CATSRVQAGELFF
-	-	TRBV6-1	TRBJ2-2	TGTGCCAGCAGTGGACCTAGCGACCCGGAGGCCGGGGAGCTGTTTTTT	CASSGPSDPEAGELFF
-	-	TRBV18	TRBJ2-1	TGTGCCAGCTCACCACCTAGACTACCTTACAATGAGCAGTTCTTC	CASSPPRLPYNEQFF
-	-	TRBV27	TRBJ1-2	TGTGCCAGCAGACAGGGAGTCTATGGCTACACCTTC	CASRQGVYGYTF
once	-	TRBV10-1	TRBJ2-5	TGCGCCAGCAGTGAGCCCAGCGTGATGGGGCCCCAGTACTTC	CASSEPSVMGPQYF
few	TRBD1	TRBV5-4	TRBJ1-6	TGTGCCAGCAGCTCGGACAGGGTTAATTCACCCCTCCACTTT	CASSSDRVNSPLHF
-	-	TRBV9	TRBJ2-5	TGTGCCAGCAGCGTCGGAGGGGCGGGGGAGACCCAGTACTTC	CASSVGGAGETQYF
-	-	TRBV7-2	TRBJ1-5	TGTGCCAGCAGCCTAAGGGGAGGGTGGCAGCAGCCCCAGCATTTT	CASSLRGGWQQPQHF
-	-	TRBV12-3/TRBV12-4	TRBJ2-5	TGTGCCAGCAGTTCTTTAGTGAGTGAGACCCAGTACTTC	CASSSLVSETQYF
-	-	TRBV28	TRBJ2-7	TGTGCCAGCAGTTTATCCCCAGGCTCCTACGAGCAGTACTTC	CASSLSPGSYEQYF
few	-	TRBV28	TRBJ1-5	TGTGCCAGCACCAGAGGCAGTTACAATCAGCCCCAGCATTTT	CASTRGSYNQPQHF
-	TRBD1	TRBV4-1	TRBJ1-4	TGCGCCAGCAGCCAAGGGGACAGGGGGCCTAATGAAAAACTGTTTTTT	CASSQGDRGPNEKLFF
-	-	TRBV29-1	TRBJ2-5	TGCAGCGTTGTGGAGGGGCGGGAGACCCAGTACTTC	CSVVEGRETQYF
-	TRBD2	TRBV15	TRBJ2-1	TGTGCCACCAGCAGAGTGGGTAGCGGGAGAAGTGGTGAGCAGTTCTTC	CATSRVGSGRSGEQFF
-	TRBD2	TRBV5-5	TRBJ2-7	TGTGCCAGCAGCCCGACTAGCGGGAGTGGCGAGCAGTACTTC	CASSPTSGSGEQYF
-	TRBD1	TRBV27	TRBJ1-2	TGTGCCAGCAGCGGCGCAGGGGGCGTGTGGACTGGTGGCTACACCTTC	CASSGAGGVWTGGYTF
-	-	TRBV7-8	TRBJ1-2	TGTGCCAGCAGCCACCGCAGCAGCGATCCCAACTATGGCTACACCTTC	CASSHRSSDPNYGYTF
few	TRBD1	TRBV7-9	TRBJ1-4	TGTGCCAGCAGCCCCAGGGGGGATCGCGGTGAAAAACTGTTTTTT	CASSPRGDRGEKLFF
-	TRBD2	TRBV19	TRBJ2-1	TGTGCCAGTAGTTTACTGGGACTAACCCTAACTGTCCCCATGGACAATGAGCAGTTCTTC	CASSLLGLTLTVPMDNEQFF
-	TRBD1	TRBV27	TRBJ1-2	TGTGCCAGCAGTCCGAATGACAGGGACTTCTATGGCTACACCTTC	CASSPNDRDFYGYTF
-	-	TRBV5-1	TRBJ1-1	TGCGCCAGCAGCTTGTGGAAGGGAGCGAACACTGAAGCTTTCTTT	CASSLWKGANTEAFF
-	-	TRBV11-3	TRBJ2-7	TGTGCCAGAAAATGTTGTCCAGGGGGAGGCTCGTCGTCCGAGCAGTACTTC	CARKCCPGGGSSSEQYF
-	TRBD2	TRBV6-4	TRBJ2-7	TGTGCCAGCATATCGACTAGCGGGAGTTACGAGCAGTACTTC	CASISTSGSYEQYF
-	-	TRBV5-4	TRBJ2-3	TGTGCCAGCAGCTGGGGCACAGATACGCAGTATTTT	CASSWGTDTQYF
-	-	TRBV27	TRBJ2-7	TGTGCCAGCAGTTCGCCCAGGGCCCCCGAGCAGTACTTC	CASSSPRAPEQYF
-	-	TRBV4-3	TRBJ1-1	TGCGCCAGCAGCCAAGATGGGGATCTGAACACTGAAGCTTTCTTT	CASSQDGDLNTEAFF
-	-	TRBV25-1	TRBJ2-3	TGTGCCAGCAGTGGAGGGGGAGATACGCAGTATTTT	CASSGGGDTQYF
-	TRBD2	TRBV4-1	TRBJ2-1	TGCGCCAGCAGCCAAGGATCGGGACTAGCGGACAATGAGCAGTTCTTC	CASSQGSGLADNEQFF
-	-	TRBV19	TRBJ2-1	TGTGCCAGTAGTAAGGGGGGTTATGAGCAGTTCTTC	CASSKGGYEQFF
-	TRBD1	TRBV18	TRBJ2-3	TGTGCCAGCTCTCAACAGGGGGCCACCACAGATACGCAGTATTTT	CASSQQGATTDTQYF
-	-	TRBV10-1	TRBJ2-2	TGCGCCAGCAGTGAGGTCAGGGGTCCAGGTGGGGAGCTGTTTTTT	CASSEVRGPGGELFF
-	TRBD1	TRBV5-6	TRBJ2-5	TGTGCCAGCAGCCGGGACAGGAAGGAGACCCAGTACTTC	CASSRDRKETQYF
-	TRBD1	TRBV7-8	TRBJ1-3	TGTGCCAGCAGCCCCCGACAGGGGGGCTCTGGAAACACCATATATTTT	CASSPRQGGSGNTIYF
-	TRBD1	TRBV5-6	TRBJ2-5	TGTGCCAGCAGCACAGGACAGGGCCCCCAAGAGACCCAGTACTTC	CASSTGQGPQETQYF
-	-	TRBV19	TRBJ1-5	TGTGCCAGTAGTCAACTTGTAGGGTTTAAAGGCCAGCCCCAGCATTTT	CASSQLVGFKGQPQHF
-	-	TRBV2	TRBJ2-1	TGTGCCAGCCAACAGGGAACTGGCTCCTACAATGAGCAGTTCTTC	CASQQGTGSYNEQFF
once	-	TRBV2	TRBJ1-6	TGTGCCAGCAGGTTGACAGTGGGCAATTCACCCCTCCACTTT	CASRLTVGNSPLHF
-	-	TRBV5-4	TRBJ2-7	TGTGCCAGCAGACTTCCCGGTCTCGAGCAGTACTTC	CASRLPGLEQYF
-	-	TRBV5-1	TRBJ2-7	TGCGCCAGCACCCTTAGAAACTACGAGCAGTACTTC	CASTLRNYEQYF
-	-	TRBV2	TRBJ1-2	TGTGCCAGCAGTGAAGGTCGGAGCTCGTCTGGCTACACCTTC	CASSEGRSSSGYTF
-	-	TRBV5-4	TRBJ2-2	TGTGCCAGCAGCTTGATCCAAGACGGGGAGCTGTTTTTT	CASSLIQDGELFF
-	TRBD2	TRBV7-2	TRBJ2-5	TGTGCCAGCAGCCCACCCGGGGGGGGAGCAGAGACCCAGTACTTC	CASSPPGGGAETQYF
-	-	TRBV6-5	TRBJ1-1	TGTGCCAGCAGTTACTCCCAGAGAGCTGGGAACACTGAAGCTTTCTTT	CASSYSQRAGNTEAFF
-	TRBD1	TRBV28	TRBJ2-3	TGTGCCAGCAGTTTGGACAGGGGGAGGAGCACAGATACGCAGTATTTT	CASSLDRGRSTDTQYF